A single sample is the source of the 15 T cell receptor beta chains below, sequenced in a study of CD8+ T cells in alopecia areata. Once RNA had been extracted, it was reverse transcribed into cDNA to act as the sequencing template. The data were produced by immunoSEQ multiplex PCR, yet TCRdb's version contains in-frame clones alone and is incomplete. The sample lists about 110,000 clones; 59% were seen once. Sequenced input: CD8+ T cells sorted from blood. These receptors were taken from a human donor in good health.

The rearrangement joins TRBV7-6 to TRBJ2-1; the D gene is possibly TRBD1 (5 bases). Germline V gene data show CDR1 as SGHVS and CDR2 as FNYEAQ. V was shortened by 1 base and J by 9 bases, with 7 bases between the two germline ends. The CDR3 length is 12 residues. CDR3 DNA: TGTGCCAGCAGCTTAGGGGGCGGTGAGCAGTTCTTC. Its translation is CASSLGGGEQFF.

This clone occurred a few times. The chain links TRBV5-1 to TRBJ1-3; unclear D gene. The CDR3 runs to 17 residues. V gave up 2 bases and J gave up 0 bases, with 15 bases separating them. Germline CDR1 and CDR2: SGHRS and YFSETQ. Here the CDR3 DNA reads TGCGCCAGCAGCTTACACCCCCCCGGAGACTCTGGAAACACCATATATTTT. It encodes CASSLHPPGDSGNTIYF.

In DNA, the CDR3 is TGTGCCAGCAGCTTGGGTTCTAGTCACTATGGCTACACCTTC. Its protein is CASSLGSSHYGYTF. The chain recombines TRBV5-4 with TRBJ1-2, with D uncertain. CDR1 is SGHNT, CDR2 YYREEE, per germline (reference sequence). V was cut by 0 bases and J by 3 bases, with 9 bases left in between. This CDR3 comprises 14 residues.

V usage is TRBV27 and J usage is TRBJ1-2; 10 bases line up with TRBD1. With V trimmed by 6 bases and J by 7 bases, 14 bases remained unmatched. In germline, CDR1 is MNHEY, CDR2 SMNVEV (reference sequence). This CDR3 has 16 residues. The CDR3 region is CASSSIPGQGIPGYTF. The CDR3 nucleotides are TGTGCCAGCAGCTCTATCCCGGGACAGGGGATCCCTGGCTACACCTTC.

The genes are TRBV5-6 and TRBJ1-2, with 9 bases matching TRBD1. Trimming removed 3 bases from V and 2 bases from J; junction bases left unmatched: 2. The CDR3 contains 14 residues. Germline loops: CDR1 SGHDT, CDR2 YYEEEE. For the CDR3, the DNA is TGTGCCAGCAGCTCCGGACAGGGGAACTATGGCTACACCTTC. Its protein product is CASSSGQGNYGYTF.

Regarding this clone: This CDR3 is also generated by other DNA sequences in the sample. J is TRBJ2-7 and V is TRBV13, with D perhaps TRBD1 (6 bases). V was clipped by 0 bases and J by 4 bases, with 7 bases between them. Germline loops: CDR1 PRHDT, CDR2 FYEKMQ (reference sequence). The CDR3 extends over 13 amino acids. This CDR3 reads CASSLGQGYEQYF. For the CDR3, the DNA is TGTGCCAGCAGCTTAGGGCAGGGGTACGAGCAGTACTTC. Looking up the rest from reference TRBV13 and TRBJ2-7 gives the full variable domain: AAGVIQSPRHLIKEKRETATLKCYPIPRHDTVYWYQQGPGQDPQFLISFYEKMQSDKGSIPDRFSAQQFSDYHSELNMSSLELGDSALYFCASSLGQGYEQYFGPGTRLTVT.

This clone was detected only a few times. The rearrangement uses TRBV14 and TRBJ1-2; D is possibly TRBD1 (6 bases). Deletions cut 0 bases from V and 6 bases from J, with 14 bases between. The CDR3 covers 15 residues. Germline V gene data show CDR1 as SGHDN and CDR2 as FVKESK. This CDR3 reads CASSQESGTPNGYTF. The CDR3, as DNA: TGTGCCAGCAGCCAAGAGTCCGGGACACCCAATGGCTACACCTTC.

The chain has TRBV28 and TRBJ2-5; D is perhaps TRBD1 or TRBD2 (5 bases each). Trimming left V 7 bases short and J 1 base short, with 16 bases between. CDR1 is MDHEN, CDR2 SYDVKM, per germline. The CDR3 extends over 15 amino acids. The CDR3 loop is CASTWEKGRQETQYF. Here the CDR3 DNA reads TGTGCCAGCACTTGGGAGAAGGGACGCCAAGAGACCCAGTACTTC. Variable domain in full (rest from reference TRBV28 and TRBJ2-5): DVKVTQSSRYLVKRTGEKVFLECVQDMDHENMFWYRQDPGLGLRLIYFSYDVKMKEKGDIPEGYSVSREKKERFSLILESASTNQTSMYLCASTWEKGRQETQYFGPGTRLLVL.

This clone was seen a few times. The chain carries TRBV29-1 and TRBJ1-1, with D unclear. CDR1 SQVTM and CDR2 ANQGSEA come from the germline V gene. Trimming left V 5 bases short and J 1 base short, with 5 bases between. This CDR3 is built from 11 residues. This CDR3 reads CSVRQNTEAFF. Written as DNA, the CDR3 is TGCAGCGTTAGGCAGAACACTGAAGCTTTCTTT.

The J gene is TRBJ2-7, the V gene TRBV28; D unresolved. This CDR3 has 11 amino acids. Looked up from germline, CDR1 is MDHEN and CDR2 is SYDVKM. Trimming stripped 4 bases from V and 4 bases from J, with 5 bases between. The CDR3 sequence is CASSWEYEQYF. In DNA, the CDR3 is TGTGCCAGCAGTTGGGAATACGAGCAGTACTTC.

The CDR3 loop reads CASSDLTGAEQYF. Written as DNA, the CDR3 is TGTGCCAGCAGTGACCTGACAGGGGCCGAGCAGTACTTC. This sequence joins TRBV28 and TRBJ2-7; 8 bases map to TRBD1. V shed 5 bases and J 6 bases; nucleotides not matched to a gene: 6. In germline, CDR1 is MDHEN, CDR2 SYDVKM. The CDR3 extends over 13 amino acids. Full variable domain (missing parts from reference TRBV28 and TRBJ2-7): DVKVTQSSRYLVKRTGEKVFLECVQDMDHENMFWYRQDPGLGLRLIYFSYDVKMKEKGDIPEGYSVSREKKERFSLILESASTNQTSMYLCASSDLTGAEQYFGPGTRLTVT.

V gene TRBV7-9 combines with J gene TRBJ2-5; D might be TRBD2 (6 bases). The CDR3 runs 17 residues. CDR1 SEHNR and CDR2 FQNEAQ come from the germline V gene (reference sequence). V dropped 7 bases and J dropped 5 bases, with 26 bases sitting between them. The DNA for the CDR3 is TGTGCCAGCAACTCCCTGCGGGGACCTTGGGAGACGGAGACCCAGTACTTC. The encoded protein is CASNSLRGPWETETQYF.

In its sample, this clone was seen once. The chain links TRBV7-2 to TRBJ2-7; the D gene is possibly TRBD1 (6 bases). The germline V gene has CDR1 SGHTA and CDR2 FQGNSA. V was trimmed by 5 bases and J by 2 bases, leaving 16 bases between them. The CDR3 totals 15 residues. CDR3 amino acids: CASSLNRDGAYEQYF. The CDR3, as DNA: TGTGCCAGCAGCCTGAACAGGGACGGAGCCTACGAGCAGTACTTC.

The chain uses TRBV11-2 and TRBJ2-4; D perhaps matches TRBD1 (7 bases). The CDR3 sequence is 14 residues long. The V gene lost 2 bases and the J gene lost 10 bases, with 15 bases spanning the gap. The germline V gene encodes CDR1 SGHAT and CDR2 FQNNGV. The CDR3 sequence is CASSLRRGLGIQYF. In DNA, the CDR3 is TGTGCCAGCAGCTTAAGGAGGGGGCTGGGTATTCAGTACTTC.

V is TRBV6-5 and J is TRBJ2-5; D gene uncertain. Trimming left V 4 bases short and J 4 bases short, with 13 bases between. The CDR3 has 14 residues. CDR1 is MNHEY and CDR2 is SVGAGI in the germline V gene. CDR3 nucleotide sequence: TGTGCCAGCAGTTCTCGGACCTCGCGAGAGACCCAGTACTTC. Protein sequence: CASSSRTSRETQYF.